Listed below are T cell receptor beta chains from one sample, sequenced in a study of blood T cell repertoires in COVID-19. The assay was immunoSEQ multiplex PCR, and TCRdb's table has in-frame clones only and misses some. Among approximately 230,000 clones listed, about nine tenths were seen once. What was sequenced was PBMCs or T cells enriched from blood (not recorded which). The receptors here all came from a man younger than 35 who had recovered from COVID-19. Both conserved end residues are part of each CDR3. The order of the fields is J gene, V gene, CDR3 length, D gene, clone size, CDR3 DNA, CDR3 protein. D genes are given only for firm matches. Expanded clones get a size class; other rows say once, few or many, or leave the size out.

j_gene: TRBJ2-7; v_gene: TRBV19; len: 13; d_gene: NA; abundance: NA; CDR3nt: TGTGCCAGCTATCGACCGATTAGCGACGAGCAGTACTTC; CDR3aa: CASYRPISDEQYF
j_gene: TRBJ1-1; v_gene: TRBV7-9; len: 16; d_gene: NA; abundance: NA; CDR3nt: TGTGCCAGCAGTAAATCACCAGGGTTAAGGAACACTGAAGCTTTCTTT; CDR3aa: CASSKSPGLRNTEAFF
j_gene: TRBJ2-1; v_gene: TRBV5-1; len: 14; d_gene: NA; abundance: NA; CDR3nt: TGCGCCAGCAGCTTTGTCCCAGGGGACAATGAGCAGTTCTTC; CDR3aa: CASSFVPGDNEQFF
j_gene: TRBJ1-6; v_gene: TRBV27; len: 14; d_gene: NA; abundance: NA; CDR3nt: TGTGCCAGCACCCCTGCCAGCGATAATTCACCCCTCCACTTT; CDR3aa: CASTPASDNSPLHF
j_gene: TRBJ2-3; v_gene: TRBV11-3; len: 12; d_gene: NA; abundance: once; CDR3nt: TGTGCCAGCAGCTCATTACGGGATACGCAGTATTTT; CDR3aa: CASSSLRDTQYF
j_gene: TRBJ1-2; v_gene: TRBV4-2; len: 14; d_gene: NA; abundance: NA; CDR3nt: TGTGCCAGCAGCCAAGTGGGGGGGGACTCCGGCTACACCTTC; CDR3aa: CASSQVGGDSGYTF
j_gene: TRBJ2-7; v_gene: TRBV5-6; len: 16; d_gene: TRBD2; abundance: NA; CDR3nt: TGTGCCAGCAGCCCTGGGACTAGTAGGAGCTCCTACGAGCAGTACTTC; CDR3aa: CASSPGTSRSSYEQYF
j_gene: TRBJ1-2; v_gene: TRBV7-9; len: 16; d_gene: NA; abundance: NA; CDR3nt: TGTGCCAGCAGCTTCACCTTGGATCGAGGAAACTATGGCTACACCTTC; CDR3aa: CASSFTLDRGNYGYTF
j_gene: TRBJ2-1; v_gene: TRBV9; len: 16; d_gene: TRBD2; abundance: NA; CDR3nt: TGTGCCAGCAGCGTTTCGAGCGGGAGCTCCTACAATGAGCAGTTCTTC; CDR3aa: CASSVSSGSSYNEQFF
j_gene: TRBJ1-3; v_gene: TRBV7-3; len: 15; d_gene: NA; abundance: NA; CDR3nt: TGTGCCAGCAGGAAGACTGCTGACTCTGGAAACACCATATATTTT; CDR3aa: CASRKTADSGNTIYF
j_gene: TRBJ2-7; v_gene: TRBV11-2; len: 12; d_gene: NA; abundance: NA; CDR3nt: TGTGCCAGCAGCCCCGGGACTGCCGAGCAGTACTTC; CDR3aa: CASSPGTAEQYF
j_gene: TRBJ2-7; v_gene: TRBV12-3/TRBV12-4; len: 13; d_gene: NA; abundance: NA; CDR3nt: TGTGCCAGCAGTTTACAACTAGCCAACGAGCAGTACTTC; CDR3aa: CASSLQLANEQYF
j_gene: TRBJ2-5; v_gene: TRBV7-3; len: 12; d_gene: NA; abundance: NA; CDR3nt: TGTGCCAGCAGCTTAAGCGGGGAGACCCAGTACTTC; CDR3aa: CASSLSGETQYF
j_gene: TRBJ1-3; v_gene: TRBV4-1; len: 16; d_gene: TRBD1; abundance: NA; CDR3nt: TGCGCCAGCAGTCCGACTGGGACAGAGGCTGGAAACACCATATATTTT; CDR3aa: CASSPTGTEAGNTIYF
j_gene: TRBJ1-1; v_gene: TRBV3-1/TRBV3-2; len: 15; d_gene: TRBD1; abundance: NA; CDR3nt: TGTGCCAGCAACTATAATGACAGGGCGAACACTGAAGCTTTCTTT; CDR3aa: CASNYNDRANTEAFF
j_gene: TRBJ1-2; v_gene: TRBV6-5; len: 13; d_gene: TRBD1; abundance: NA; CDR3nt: TGTGCCAGCAGCCAGACAGGGTACTATGGCTACACCTTC; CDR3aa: CASSQTGYYGYTF
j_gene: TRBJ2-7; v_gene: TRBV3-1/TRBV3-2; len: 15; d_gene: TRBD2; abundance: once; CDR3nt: TGTGCCAGCAGCCAAACTAGCGGGAGGGCCTACGAGCAGTACTTC; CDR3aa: CASSQTSGRAYEQYF
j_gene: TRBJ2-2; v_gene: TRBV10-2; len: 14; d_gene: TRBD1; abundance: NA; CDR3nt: TGCGCCAGCGGAGGGCAGGGGGCCACCGGGGAGCTGTTTTTT; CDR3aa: CASGGQGATGELFF
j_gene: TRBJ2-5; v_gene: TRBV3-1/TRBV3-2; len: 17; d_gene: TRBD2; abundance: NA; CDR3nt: TGTGCCAGCAGCCAACCGGGACTAGGAGGGGGACAAGAGACCCAGTACTTC; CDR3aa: CASSQPGLGGGQETQYF
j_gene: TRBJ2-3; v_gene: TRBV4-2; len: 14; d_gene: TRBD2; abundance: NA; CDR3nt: TGTGCCAGCACCTCTAGCGGGGGGACAGATACGCAGTATTTT; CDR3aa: CASTSSGGTDTQYF
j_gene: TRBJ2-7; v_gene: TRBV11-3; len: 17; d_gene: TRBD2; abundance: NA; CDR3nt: TGTGCCAGCAGCTTAAGTGATATAGCGGGATACTCCTACGAGCAGTACTTC; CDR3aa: CASSLSDIAGYSYEQYF
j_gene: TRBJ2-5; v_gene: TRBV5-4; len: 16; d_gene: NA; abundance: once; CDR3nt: TGTGCCAGCAGCTTGTATGGGGCAGGGGTGCAAGAGACCCAGTACTTC; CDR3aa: CASSLYGAGVQETQYF
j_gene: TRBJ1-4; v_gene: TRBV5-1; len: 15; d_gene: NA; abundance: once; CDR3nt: TGCGCCAGCAGCTTGGACAGGGCATCTAATGAAAAACTGTTTTTT; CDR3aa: CASSLDRASNEKLFF
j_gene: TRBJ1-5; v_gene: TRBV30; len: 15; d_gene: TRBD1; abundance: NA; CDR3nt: TGTGCCTGGAGTGCTGGGACAGGGGGCAATCAGCCCCAGCATTTT; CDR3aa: CAWSAGTGGNQPQHF
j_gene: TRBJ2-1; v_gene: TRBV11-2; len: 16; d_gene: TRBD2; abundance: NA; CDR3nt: TGTGCCAGCAGCTCGGGACTAGCGGGCCGCTACAATGAGCAGTTCTTC; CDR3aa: CASSSGLAGRYNEQFF
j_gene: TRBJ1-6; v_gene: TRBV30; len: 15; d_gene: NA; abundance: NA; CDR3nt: TGTGCCTGGAGTGTAGGGGCCGGGCCCTTTTCACCCCTCCACTTT; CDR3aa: CAWSVGAGPFSPLHF
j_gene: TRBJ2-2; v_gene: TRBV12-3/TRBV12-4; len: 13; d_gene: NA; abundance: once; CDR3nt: TGTGCCAGCAGTTTTCGAGTCGCCGGGGAGCTGTTTTTT; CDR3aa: CASSFRVAGELFF
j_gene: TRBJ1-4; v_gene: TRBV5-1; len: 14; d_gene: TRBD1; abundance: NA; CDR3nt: TGCGCCAGCGCCCGGGACAGGGCGCATGAAAAACTGTTTTTT; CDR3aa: CASARDRAHEKLFF
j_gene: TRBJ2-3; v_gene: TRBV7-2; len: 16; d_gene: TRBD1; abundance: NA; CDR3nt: TGTGCCAGCAGCTTAGGATGGGGACAGGGGTGGGATACGCAGTATTTT; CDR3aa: CASSLGWGQGWDTQYF
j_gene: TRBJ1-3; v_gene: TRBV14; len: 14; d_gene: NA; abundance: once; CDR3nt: TGTGCCAGCAGCCAAGGACAGGTTGGGTACACCATATATTTT; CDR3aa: CASSQGQVGYTIYF
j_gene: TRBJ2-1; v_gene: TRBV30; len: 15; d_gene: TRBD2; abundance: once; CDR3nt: TGTGCCTGGAGTTCCACTCTAGCGGTCTGGGATGAGCAGTTCTTC; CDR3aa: CAWSSTLAVWDEQFF
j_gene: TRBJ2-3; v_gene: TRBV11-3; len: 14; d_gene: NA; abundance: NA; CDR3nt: TGTGCCAGCAGCTCGGGGTATAGCACAGATACGCAGTATTTT; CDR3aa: CASSSGYSTDTQYF
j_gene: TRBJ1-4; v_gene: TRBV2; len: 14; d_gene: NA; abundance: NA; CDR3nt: TGTGCCAGCAGCTGGACAGACTCTAATGAAAAACTGTTTTTT; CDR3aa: CASSWTDSNEKLFF
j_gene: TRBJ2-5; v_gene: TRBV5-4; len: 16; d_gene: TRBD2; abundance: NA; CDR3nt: TGTGCCAGCAGCTTAAGACTAGCGGGGGGCCAAGAGACCCAGTACTTC; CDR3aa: CASSLRLAGGQETQYF
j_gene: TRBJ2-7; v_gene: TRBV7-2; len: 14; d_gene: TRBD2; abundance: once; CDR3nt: TGTGCCAGCAGCTACCGGGACTACCTAAGTGAGCAGTACTTC; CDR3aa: CASSYRDYLSEQYF
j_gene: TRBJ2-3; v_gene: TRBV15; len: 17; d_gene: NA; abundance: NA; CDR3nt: TGTGCCACCAGCAGAGGGAGATCCGGGACTAGCACAGATACGCAGTATTTT; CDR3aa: CATSRGRSGTSTDTQYF
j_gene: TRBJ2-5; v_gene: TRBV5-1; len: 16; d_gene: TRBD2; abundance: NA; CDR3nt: TGCGCCAGCAGCCGCGGATTAGCGGGGACGGGAGAGACCCAGTACTTC; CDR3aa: CASSRGLAGTGETQYF
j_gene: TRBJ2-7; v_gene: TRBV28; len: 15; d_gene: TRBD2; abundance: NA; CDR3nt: TGTGCCAGCAGTTTTTCGAGCGGGAGCGTCAACGAGCAGTACTTC; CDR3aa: CASSFSSGSVNEQYF
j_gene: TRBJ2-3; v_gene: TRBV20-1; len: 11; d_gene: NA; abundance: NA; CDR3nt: TGCACTTGGGGCGTTGCAGATACGCAGTATTTT; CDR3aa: CTWGVADTQYF
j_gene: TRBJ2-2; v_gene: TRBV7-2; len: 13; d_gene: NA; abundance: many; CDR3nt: TGTGCCAGCAACTCGGGAGTCACCGGGGAGCTGTTTTTT; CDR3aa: CASNSGVTGELFF
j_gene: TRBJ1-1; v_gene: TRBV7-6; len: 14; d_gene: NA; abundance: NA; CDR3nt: TGTGCCAGCAGCTTGTCGGAGATGAACACTGAAGCTTTCTTT; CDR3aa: CASSLSEMNTEAFF
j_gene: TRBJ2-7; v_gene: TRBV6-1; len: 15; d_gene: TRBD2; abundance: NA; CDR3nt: TGTGCCAGCAGTGATGTTGGGGTAAGCGGGAGCGAGCAGTACTTC; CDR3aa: CASSDVGVSGSEQYF
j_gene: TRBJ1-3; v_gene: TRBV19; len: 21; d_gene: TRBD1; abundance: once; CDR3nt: TGTGCCAGTAGTATCCCGTCCGGGACAGATGGGGAGCAGCGTCCTGGAAACACCATATATTTT; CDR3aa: CASSIPSGTDGEQRPGNTIYF
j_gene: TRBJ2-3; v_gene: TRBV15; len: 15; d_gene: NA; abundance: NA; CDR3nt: TGTGCCACCAGCTTCGGGACACCGTCCACAGATACGCAGTATTTT; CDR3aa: CATSFGTPSTDTQYF
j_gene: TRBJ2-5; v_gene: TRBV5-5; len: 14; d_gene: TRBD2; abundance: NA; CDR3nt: TGTGCCAGCAGTCTAGCGGGCCCTCAAGAGACCCAGTACTTC; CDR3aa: CASSLAGPQETQYF
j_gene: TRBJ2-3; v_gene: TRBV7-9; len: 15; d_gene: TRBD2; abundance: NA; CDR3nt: TGTGCCAGCAGCTCTAGCGGGAGCGGGCCAGATACGCAGTATTTT; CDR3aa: CASSSSGSGPDTQYF
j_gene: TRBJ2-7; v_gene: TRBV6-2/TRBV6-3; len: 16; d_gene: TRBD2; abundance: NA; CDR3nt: TGTGCCAGCAGTTCTCGGACTAGCGGGCCCTCCTACGAGCAGTACTTC; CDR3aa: CASSSRTSGPSYEQYF